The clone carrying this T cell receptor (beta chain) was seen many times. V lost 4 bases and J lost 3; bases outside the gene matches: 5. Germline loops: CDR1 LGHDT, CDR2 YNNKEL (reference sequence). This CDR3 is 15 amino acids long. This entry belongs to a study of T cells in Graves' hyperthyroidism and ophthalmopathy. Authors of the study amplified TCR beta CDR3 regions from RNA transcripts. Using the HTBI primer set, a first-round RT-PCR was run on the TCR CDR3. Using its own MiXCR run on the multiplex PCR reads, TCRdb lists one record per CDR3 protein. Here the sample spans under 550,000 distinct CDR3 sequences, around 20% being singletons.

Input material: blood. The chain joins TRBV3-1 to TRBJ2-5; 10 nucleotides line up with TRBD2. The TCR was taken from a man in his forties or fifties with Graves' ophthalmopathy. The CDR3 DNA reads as TGTGCCAGCAGCCGCCTGGGACTAGCGAAAGAGACCCAGTACTTC. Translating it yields CASSRLGLAKETQYF.